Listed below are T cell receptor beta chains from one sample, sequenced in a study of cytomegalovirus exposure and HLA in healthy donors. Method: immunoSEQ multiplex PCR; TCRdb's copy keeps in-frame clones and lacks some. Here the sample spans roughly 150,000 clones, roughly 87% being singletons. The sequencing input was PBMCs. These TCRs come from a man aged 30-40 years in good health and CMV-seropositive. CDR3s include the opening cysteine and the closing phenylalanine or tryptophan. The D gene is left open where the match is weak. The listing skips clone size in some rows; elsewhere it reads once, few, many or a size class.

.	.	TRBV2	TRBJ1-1	CASSDGRNTEAFF	TGTGCCAGCAGTGATGGCAGAAACACTGAAGCTTTCTTT
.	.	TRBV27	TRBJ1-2	CASSLELGYGYTF	TGTGCCAGCAGTTTAGAGCTCGGCTATGGCTACACCTTC
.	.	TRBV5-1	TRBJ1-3	CASSSTAGSGNTIYF	TGCGCCAGCAGCTCGACAGCGGGCTCTGGAAACACCATATATTTT
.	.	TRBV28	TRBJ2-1	CASSRSGPEQFF	TGTGCCAGCAGTCGTTCAGGGCCGGAGCAGTTCTTC
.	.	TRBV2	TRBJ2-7	CASSPGFRDSIEQYF	TGTGCCAGCAGTCCCGGGTTCAGGGATTCCATCGAGCAGTACTTC
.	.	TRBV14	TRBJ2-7	CASSLYYEQYF	TGTGCCAGCAGCCTCTATTACGAGCAGTACTTC
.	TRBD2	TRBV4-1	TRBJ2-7	CASKRTSQIGGSYEQYF	TGCGCCAGCAAAAGGACTAGCCAGATTGGCGGCTCCTACGAGCAGTACTTC
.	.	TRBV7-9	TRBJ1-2	CASSLEGRQGTNYGYTF	TGTGCCAGCAGCTTAGAAGGGCGGCAGGGCACTAACTATGGCTACACCTTC
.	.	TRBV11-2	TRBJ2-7	CASSLHYEQYF	TGTGCCAGCAGCTTACACTACGAGCAGTACTTC
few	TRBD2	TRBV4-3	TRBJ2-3	CASSSSGVTTDTQYF	TGCGCCAGCAGCTCCAGCGGGGTCACCACGGATACGCAGTATTTT
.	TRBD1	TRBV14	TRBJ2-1	CASSQRDSPSYNEQFF	TGTGCCAGCAGCCAACGGGACAGTCCCTCCTACAATGAGCAGTTCTTC
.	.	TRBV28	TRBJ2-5	CASTALETQYF	TGTGCCAGCACCGCGCTAGAGACCCAGTACTTC
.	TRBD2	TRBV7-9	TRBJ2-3	CASSFEAGLDTQYF	TGTGCCAGCAGCTTCGAAGCGGGACTGGATACGCAGTATTTT
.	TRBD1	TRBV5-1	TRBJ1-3	CASSSGQQGSGNTIYF	TGCGCCAGCAGCTCGGGACAGCAAGGCTCTGGAAACACCATATATTTT
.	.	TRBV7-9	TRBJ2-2	CASSLHGGAGLFF	TGTGCCAGCAGCTTGCACGGAGGAGCCGGACTGTTTTTT
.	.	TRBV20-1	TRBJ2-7	CSARVTYEQYF	TGCAGTGCCAGGGTAACCTACGAGCAGTACTTC
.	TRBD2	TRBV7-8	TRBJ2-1	CASSLRLAGGINEQFF	TGTGCCAGCAGCCTTCGTCTAGCGGGGGGGATCAATGAGCAGTTCTTC
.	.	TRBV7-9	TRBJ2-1	CASSQGNNEQFF	TGTGCCAGCAGCCAGGGGAACAATGAGCAGTTCTTC
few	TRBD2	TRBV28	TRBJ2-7	CASKSGGTSYEQYF	TGTGCCAGCAAATCGGGGGGAACATCCTACGAGCAGTACTTC
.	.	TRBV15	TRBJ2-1	CATSRDRRGPRYNEQFF	TGTGCCACCAGCAGAGATCGGCGGGGTCCCCGCTACAATGAGCAGTTCTTC
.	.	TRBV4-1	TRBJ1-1	CASSPWGRNGAFF	TGCGCCAGCAGTCCCTGGGGGAGGAACGGAGCTTTCTTT
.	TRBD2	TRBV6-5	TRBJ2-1	CASSFGLAGAYNEQFF	TGTGCCAGCAGTTTCGGACTAGCGGGAGCCTACAATGAGCAGTTCTTC
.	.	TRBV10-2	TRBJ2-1	CASSEYGSNNEQFF	TGCGCCAGCAGTGAGTACGGGAGTAACAATGAGCAGTTCTTC
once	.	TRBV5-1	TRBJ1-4	CASTRGDSNEKLFF	TGCGCCAGCACCCGAGGAGACAGTAATGAAAAACTGTTTTTT
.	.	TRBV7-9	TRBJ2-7	CASSLVPGHRSYEQYF	TGTGCCAGCAGCTTAGTTCCGGGACACCGCTCCTACGAGCAGTACTTC
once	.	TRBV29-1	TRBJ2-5	CSAKDSLTQETQYF	TGCAGCGCTAAGGACTCCTTAACCCAAGAGACCCAGTACTTC
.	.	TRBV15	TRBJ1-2	CATRLWNYGYTF	TGTGCCACCCGACTGTGGAACTATGGCTACACCTTC
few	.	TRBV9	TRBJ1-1	CASSVGGRTEAFF	TGTGCCAGCAGCGTAGGTGGGAGGACTGAAGCTTTCTTT
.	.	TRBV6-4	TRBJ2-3	CASSPWRGDTDTQYF	TGTGCCAGCAGCCCGTGGAGGGGAGACACAGATACGCAGTATTTT
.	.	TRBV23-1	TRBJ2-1	CANENGYDEQFF	TGCGCCAACGAAAACGGGTACGATGAGCAGTTCTTC
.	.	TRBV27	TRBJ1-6	CATAYYYNSPLHF	TGTGCAACTGCCTACTATTATAATTCACCCCTCCACTTT
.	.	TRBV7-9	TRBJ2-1	CASSYRQDYNEQFF	TGTGCCAGCAGCTACAGACAGGACTACAATGAGCAGTTCTTC
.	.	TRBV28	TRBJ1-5	CASSLNQGFNQPQHF	TGTGCCAGCAGTTTAAACCAGGGCTTCAATCAGCCCCAGCATTTT
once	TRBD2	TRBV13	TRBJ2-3	CASSPGTSAAENTQYF	TGTGCCAGCAGCCCGGGGACTAGCGCGGCCGAGAATACGCAGTATTTT
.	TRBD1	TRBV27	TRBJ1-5	CASRGQPYSQPQHF	TGTGCCAGCAGGGGACAGCCTTATTCTCAGCCCCAGCATTTT
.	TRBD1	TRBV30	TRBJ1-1	CAWSVRGQGARYAFF	TGTGCCTGGAGTGTACGTGGACAGGGGGCGCGATACGCTTTCTTT
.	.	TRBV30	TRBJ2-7	CAWQKGSYEQYF	TGTGCCTGGCAAAAGGGGTCATACGAGCAGTACTTC
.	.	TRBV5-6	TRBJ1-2	CASSFGGLYGYTF	TGTGCCAGCAGCTTCGGAGGACTTTATGGCTACACCTTC
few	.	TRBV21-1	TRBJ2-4	CASSKGREPGRRDSQYF	TGTGCCAGCAGCAAAGGCCGCGAACCGGGACGAAGGGACAGTCAGTACTTC
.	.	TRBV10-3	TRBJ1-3	CATRGSGNTIYF	TGTGCGACTAGGGGCTCTGGAAACACCATATATTTT
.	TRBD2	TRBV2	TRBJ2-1	CASLPSGVGYNEQFF	TGTGCCAGCCTTCCTAGCGGGGTGGGGTACAATGAGCAGTTCTTC
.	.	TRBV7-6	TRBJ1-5	CASSSSGGNQPQHF	TGTGCCAGCAGCTCCTCGGGGGGCAATCAGCCCCAGCATTTT
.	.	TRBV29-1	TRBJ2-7	CSVEAGDEQYF	TGCAGCGTTGAGGCAGGGGACGAGCAGTACTTC
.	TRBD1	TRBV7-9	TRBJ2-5	CASSSRGTGETQYF	TGTGCCAGCAGCTCACGCGGGACAGGCGAGACCCAGTACTTC